This T cell receptor (beta chain) stems from a study of PD-1 blockade in classical Hodgkin lymphoma. For the study at large: Patients were infused with nivolumab 3 mg/kg every 2 weeks. Study-wide findings and caveats: The authors excluded patients who started nivolumab under 1 year after ASCT. Reported findings placed baseline TCR diversity lower in newly diagnosed patients (compared with healthy donors).

With no exception, relapse followed autologous stem cell transplantation in all patients, and brentuximab vedotin exposure varied. The CDR3 sequence is 14 residues long. The germline CDR1 and CDR2 sequences are MNHEY and SMNVEV (reference sequence). The V and J ends lost 0 bases and 8 bases respectively, with 13 bases between them. The method was immunoSEQ multiplex PCR; TCRdb's version includes in-frame clones alone and lacks a portion of them. The sample records tens of thousands of clones, about 91% being singletons. As regards this clone: Antigen specificity is unknown.

The specimen comprised peripheral blood mononuclear cells (PBMCs), sampled before the second cycle of nivolumab. This chain connects TRBV27 to TRBJ1-1; D not certain. This receptor was identified in a human donor with classical Hodgkin lymphoma. This chain's CDR3 is CASSLSMWNPEAFF. CDR3 in DNA: TGTGCCAGCAGTTTATCAATGTGGAACCCCGAAGCTTTCTTT.